This entry describes one TCR beta chain. As yet, its antigen is unknown. The data derive from a study of cytomegalovirus exposure and HLA in healthy donors. The PCR ran on 60 Vbeta and 13 Jbeta primers. Profiled with immunoSEQ multiplex PCR; TCRdb holds only in-frame clones, not every one. The data contain 100,000 or so clones, almost 70% of them seen just once; the ten biggest clones take up more than 2.5%. The ends were cut back, 0 bases at V and 12 bases at J, with 3 bases in the middle. Germline lookup yields CDR1 PRHDT and CDR2 FYEKMQ (reference sequence). The CDR3 contains 11 residues. General study results and limits: What TCR beta sequences reportedly achieved was accurate prediction of HLA-A and HLA-B alleles in most subjects. As a later analysis showed, several of the most significant clusters appeared to be linked to common viral pathogens.

This chain links TRBV13 with TRBJ1-6; D gene unclear. Sequencing used PBMCs. The TCR originated in a young man in good health and CMV-seronegative. CDR3 residues: CASSLGQPLHF. Written as DNA, the CDR3 is TGTGCCAGCAGCTTAGGCCAACCCCTCCACTTT.